This T cell receptor beta chain comes out of a study of blood T cell repertoires in COVID-19. Study-level information: The study drew acute and convalescent COVID-19 samples from the United States, Italy and Spain. From T cells, B-cell-depleted T cells, or PBMCs came the material, which was cDNA or gDNA.

Methods used by the authors: Reference gene primer amplification yielded estimated nucleated cell counts. This table comes from immunoSEQ multiplex PCR, and its TCRdb copy is limited to in-frame clones, with some not included. Clone size and the V and J calls come from that table; the DNA yielded D and trimming. The sample lists under 150,000 clones; 80% to 90% were seen once. Germline CDR1 and CDR2: SGHDT and YYEEEE. The ends were cut back, 0 bases at V and 1 base at J, with 7 bases in the middle. The CDR3 consists of 14 residues. Source material: peripheral blood. This chain connects TRBV5-6 to TRBJ1-1; D ambiguous. The clonotype originates from a woman aged 60 to 75 with active COVID-19. The CDR3 spells CASSLAPGNTEAFF. The CDR3, as DNA: TGTGCCAGCAGCTTGGCCCCCGGGAACACTGAAGCTTTCTTT.